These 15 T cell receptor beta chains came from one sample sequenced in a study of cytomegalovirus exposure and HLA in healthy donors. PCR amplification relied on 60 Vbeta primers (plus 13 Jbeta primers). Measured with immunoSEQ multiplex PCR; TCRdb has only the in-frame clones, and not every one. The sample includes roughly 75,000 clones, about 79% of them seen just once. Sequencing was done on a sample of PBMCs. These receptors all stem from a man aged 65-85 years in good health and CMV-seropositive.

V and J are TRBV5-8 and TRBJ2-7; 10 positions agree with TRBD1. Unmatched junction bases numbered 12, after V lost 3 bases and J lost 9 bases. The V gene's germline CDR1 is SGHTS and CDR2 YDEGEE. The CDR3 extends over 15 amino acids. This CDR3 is CASSSGQGVVGRQYF. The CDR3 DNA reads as TGTGCCAGCAGCTCTGGACAGGGGGTCGTCGGAAGGCAGTACTTC.

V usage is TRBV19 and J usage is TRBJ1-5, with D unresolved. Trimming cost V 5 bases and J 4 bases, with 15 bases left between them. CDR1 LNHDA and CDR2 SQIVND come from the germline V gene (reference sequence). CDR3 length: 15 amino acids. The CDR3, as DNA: TGTGCCAGTAGTTCGTATGGACTAGGGAATCAGCCCCAGCATTTT. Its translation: CASSSYGLGNQPQHF.

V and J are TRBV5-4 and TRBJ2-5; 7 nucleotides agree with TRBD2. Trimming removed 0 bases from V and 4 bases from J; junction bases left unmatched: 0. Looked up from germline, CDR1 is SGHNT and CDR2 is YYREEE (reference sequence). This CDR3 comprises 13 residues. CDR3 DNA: TGTGCCAGCAGCTTGGCGGGAGGAGAGACCCAGTACTTC. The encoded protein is CASSLAGGETQYF. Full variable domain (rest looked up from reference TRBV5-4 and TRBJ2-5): ETGVTQSPTHLIKTRGQQVTLRCSSQSGHNTVSWYQQALGQGPQFIFQYYREEENGRGNFPPRFSGLQFPNYSSELNVNALELDDSALYLCASSLAGGETQYFGPGTRLLVL.

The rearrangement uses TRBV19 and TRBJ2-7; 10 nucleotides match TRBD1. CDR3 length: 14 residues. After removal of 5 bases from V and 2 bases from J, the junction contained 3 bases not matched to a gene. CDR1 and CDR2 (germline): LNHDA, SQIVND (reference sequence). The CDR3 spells CASSQGQGAYEQYF. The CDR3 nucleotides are TGTGCCAGTAGTCAAGGACAGGGGGCCTACGAGCAGTACTTC.

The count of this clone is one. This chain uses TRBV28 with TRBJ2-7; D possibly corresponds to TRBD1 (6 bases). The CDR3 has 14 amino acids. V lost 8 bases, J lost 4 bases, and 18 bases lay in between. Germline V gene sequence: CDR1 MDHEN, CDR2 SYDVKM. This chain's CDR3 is CASALSGEWYEQYF. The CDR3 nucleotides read TGTGCCAGCGCATTATCAGGGGAATGGTACGAGCAGTACTTC. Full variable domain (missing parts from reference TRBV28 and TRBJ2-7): DVKVTQSSRYLVKRTGEKVFLECVQDMDHENMFWYRQDPGLGLRLIYFSYDVKMKEKGDIPEGYSVSREKKERFSLILESASTNQTSMYLCASALSGEWYEQYFGPGTRLTVT.

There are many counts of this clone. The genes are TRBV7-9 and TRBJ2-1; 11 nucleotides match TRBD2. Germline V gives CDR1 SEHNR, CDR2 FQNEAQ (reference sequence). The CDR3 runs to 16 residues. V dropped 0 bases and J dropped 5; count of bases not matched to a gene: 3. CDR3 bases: TGTGCCAGCAGCTTAGCGGGACTAGCGGACAACAATGAGCAGTTCTTC. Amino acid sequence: CASSLAGLADNNEQFF.

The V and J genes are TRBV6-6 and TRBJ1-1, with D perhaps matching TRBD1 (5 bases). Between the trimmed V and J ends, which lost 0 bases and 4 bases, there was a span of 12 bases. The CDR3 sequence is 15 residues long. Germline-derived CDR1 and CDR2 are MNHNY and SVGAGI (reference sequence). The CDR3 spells CASSYSAGWSTEAFF. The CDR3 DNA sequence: TGTGCCAGCAGTTACTCGGCAGGGTGGAGCACTGAAGCTTTCTTT.

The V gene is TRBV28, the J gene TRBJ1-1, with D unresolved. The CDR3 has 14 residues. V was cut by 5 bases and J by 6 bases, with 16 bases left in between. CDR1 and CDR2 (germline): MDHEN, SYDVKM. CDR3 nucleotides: TGTGCCAGCAGTCCCCCGGCCGAGGGTGCTGAAGCTTTCTTT. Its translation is CASSPPAEGAEAFF.

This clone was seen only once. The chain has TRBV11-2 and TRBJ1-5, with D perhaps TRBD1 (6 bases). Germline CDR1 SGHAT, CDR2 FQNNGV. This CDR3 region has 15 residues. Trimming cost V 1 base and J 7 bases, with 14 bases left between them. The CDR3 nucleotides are TGTGCCAGCAGCTTAGCATCGGGGGGCCTCCAGCCCCAGCATTTT. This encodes CASSLASGGLQPQHF.

In DNA, the CDR3 is TGTGCCAGCAGCAGTAGACAGGGGAACAACAATGAGCAGTTCTTC. This codes for CASSSRQGNNNEQFF. V and J are TRBV9 and TRBJ2-1; 8 bases are shared with TRBD1. The J segment lost 5 bases and the V segment lost 4 bases, leaving 8 bases of the junction unmatched. Looked up from germline, CDR1 is SGDLS and CDR2 is YYNGEE. The CDR3 consists of 15 residues.

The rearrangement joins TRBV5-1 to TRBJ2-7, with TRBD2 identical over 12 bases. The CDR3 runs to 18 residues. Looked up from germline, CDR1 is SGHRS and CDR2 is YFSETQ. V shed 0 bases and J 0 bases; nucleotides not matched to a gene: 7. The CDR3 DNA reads TGCGCCAGCAGCTTGGTGGCTAGCGGGAGGGGGAGCTCCTACGAGCAGTACTTC. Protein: CASSLVASGRGSSYEQYF.

The CDR3 loop reads CASSQVSDTQYF. In DNA, the CDR3 is TGTGCCAGCAGCCAAGTGTCGGATACGCAGTATTTT. The chain uses TRBV14 and TRBJ2-3; D remains ambiguous. The V end lost 1 base, the J end lost 6 bases, and 5 bases lay between the germline ends. Germline CDR1 and CDR2: SGHDN and FVKESK. The CDR3 is made up of 12 amino acids.

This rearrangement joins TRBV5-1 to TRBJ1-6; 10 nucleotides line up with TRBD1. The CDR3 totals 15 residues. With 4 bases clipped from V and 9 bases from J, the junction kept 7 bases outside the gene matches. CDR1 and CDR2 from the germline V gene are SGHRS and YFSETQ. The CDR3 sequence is CASSVRDRGVSPLHF. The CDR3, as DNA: TGCGCCAGCAGCGTCCGGGACAGGGGCGTTTCACCCCTCCACTTT. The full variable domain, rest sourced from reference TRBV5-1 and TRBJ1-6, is KAGVTQTPRYLIKTRGQQVTLSCSPISGHRSVSWYQQTPGQGLQFLFEYFSETQRNKGNFPGRFSGRQFSNSRSEMNVSTLELGDSALYLCASSVRDRGVSPLHFGNGTRLTVT.

As DNA, the CDR3 is TGTGCCAGCAGGGGGACTCCCCGGAGCTACGAGCAGTACTTC. Amino acid sequence: CASRGTPRSYEQYF. The gene calls are TRBV28 and TRBJ2-7; a possible D gene is TRBD2 (6 bases). Germline CDR1 is MDHEN and CDR2 is SYDVKM. The CDR3 is 14 residues long. Trimming removed 6 bases from V and 3 bases from J, with 15 bases in between. Full variable domain (outside the CDR3, taken from reference TRBV28 and TRBJ2-7): DVKVTQSSRYLVKRTGEKVFLECVQDMDHENMFWYRQDPGLGLRLIYFSYDVKMKEKGDIPEGYSVSREKKERFSLILESASTNQTSMYLCASRGTPRSYEQYFGPGTRLTVT.

The CDR3 loop is CASSLRDRSNNEQFF. In DNA form, the CDR3 reads TGTGCCAGCAGCCTCCGGGACAGGTCAAACAATGAGCAGTTCTTC. The chain recombines TRBV7-9 with TRBJ2-1, with 8 bases lining up with TRBD1. This CDR3 spans 15 amino acids. Germline trimming cut 5 bases from V and 5 bases from J; bases unmatched to any gene: 8. Germline V gives CDR1 SEHNR, CDR2 FQNEAQ (reference sequence). Complete variable domain (other parts from reference TRBV7-9 and TRBJ2-1): DTGVSQNPRHKITKRGQNVTFRCDPISEHNRLYWYRQTLGQGPEFLTYFQNEAQLEKSRLLSDRFSAERPKGSFSTLEIQRTEQGDSAMYLCASSLRDRSNNEQFFGPGTRLTVL.